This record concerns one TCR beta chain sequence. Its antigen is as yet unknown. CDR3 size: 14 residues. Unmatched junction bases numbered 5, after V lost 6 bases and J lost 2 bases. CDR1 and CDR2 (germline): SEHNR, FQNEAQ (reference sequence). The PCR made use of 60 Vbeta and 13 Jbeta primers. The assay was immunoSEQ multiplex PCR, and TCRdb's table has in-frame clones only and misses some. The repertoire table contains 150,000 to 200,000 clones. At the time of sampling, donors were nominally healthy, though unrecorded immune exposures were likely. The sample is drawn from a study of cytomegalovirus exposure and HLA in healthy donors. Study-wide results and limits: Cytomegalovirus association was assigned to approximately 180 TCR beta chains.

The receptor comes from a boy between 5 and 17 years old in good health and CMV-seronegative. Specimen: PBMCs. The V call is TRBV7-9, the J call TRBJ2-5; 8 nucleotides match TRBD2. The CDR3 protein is CASSAIAGQETQYF. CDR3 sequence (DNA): TGTGCCAGCAGTGCCATAGCGGGACAAGAGACCCAGTACTTC.